A single sample is the source of the 28 T cell receptor beta chains below, sequenced in a study of PD-L1 blockade in urothelial cancer. Profiled with immunoSEQ multiplex PCR; TCRdb holds only in-frame clones, not every one. The table has fewer than 75,000 clones, less than 90% seen once. The sample here was PBMCs, taken around atezolizumab (anti-PD-L1) treatment. These TCRs come from a man between 65 and 85 years old with urothelial cancer.

The chain links TRBV12-5 to TRBJ1-5; D unresolved. V was clipped by 1 base and J by 3 bases, with 10 bases between them. CDR3 length equals 15 residues. Looked up from germline, CDR1 is LGHNT and CDR2 is FRNRAP. The CDR3 reads CASGLERSINQPQHF. The CDR3 region has the DNA TGTGCTAGTGGTTTGGAGCGGAGCATCAATCAGCCCCAGCATTTT.

The CDR3 region is CASSISGQGTNEKLFF. The CDR3 DNA reads TGTGCCAGTAGTATATCAGGACAGGGAACTAATGAAAAACTGTTTTTT. This sequence joins TRBV19 and TRBJ1-4; 8 bases map to TRBD1. Germline V gene lookup returns CDR1 LNHDA and CDR2 SQIVND (reference sequence). The trim removed 2 bases at V and 1 base at J, leaving 3 bases unmatched. The CDR3 runs to 16 residues.

The V gene is TRBV6-6, the J gene TRBJ2-7; a possible D gene is TRBD1 (5 bases). The CDR3 covers 12 residues. The V and J ends lost 9 bases and 3 bases respectively, with 12 bases between them. The germline V gene has CDR1 MNHNY and CDR2 SVGAGI (reference sequence). CDR3 bases: TGTGCCAGTACCCGGCAGGGCTACGAGCAGTACTTC. This codes for CASTRQGYEQYF.

Remarks on this clone: Relative to the germline gene, one junction end is altered; a read error may explain this. This sequence joins TRBV5-1 and TRBJ2-7; 9 bases match TRBD2. This CDR3 comprises 15 residues. Germline CDR1 reads SGHRS; CDR2 reads YFSETQ. CDR3 DNA sequence: TGCGCCAGCAGCTCTAGACTAGCGGACTGGTACGTGCAGTACTTC. Encoded protein: CASSSRLADWYVQYF.

The rearrangement links TRBV18 to TRBJ1-2, with TRBD1 identical over 10 bases. V lost 5 bases to trimming and J lost 7 bases; unmatched junction nucleotides: 4. Germline V lookup: CDR1 KGHSH, CDR2 LQKENI. This CDR3 spans 13 amino acids. The CDR3 protein is CASSDGTGAGYTF. Written as DNA, the CDR3 is TGTGCCAGCTCAGACGGGACAGGGGCTGGCTACACCTTC.

The J gene is TRBJ2-7, the V gene TRBV6-5, with D maybe TRBD1 (6 bases). V lost 6 bases to trimming and J lost 1 base, with 10 bases between them. Germline-derived CDR1 and CDR2 are MNHEY and SVGAGI. The CDR3 covers 13 residues. CDR3 sequence (DNA): TGTGCCAGCAGGACGACAGGTTCCTACGAGCAGTACTTC. Encoded protein: CASRTTGSYEQYF.

The chain recombines TRBV29-1 with TRBJ2-7, with D unclear. V lost 0 bases, J lost 6 bases, and 9 bases lay in between. Germline V gene lookup returns CDR1 SQVTM and CDR2 ANQGSEA. The CDR3 spans 12 residues. The DNA for the CDR3 is TGCAGCGTTGAAGAAGGCGGAAGCGAGCAGTACTTC. It encodes CSVEEGGSEQYF.

The V call is TRBV6-5, the J call TRBJ1-2; possibly TRBD1 for D (6 bases). This CDR3 is 13 amino acids long. The germline V gene encodes CDR1 MNHEY and CDR2 SVGAGI. The ends were cut back, 6 bases at V and 1 base at J, with 9 bases in the middle. CDR3 sequence reads: CASRRQDNYGYTF. CDR3 DNA sequence: TGTGCCAGCAGGAGACAGGATAACTATGGCTACACCTTC.

V gene TRBV6-5 combines with J gene TRBJ2-3, with 12 bases identical to TRBD2. The germline V gene encodes CDR1 MNHEY and CDR2 SVGAGI. This CDR3 is built from 16 residues. The J segment lost 0 bases and the V segment lost 3 bases, leaving 1 base of the junction unmatched. In nucleotides, the CDR3 is TGTGCCAGCAGTTATGGGACTAGCGGGAGCACAGATACGCAGTATTTT. This sequence encodes CASSYGTSGSTDTQYF.

The rearrangement links TRBV28 to TRBJ1-4, with TRBD1 identical over 9 bases. J lost 7 bases, V lost 2 bases, and 5 bases had no gene match. The CDR3 spans 15 residues. CDR1 is MDHEN, CDR2 SYDVKM, per germline. Written as DNA, the CDR3 is TGTGCCAGCAGTTTACTGGGACAGGGAGGTGAAAAACTGTTTTTT. It translates to CASSLLGQGGEKLFF.

There are a few counts of this clone. J is TRBJ1-4 and V is TRBV7-9, with 8 bases identical to TRBD1. CDR1 and CDR2 (germline): SEHNR, FQNEAQ (reference sequence). J was trimmed by 5 bases and V by 6 bases; bases with no gene match: 11. The CDR3 is 16 residues long. CDR3: CASRGPTGGENEKLFF. The CDR3 DNA reads as TGTGCCAGCAGAGGCCCTACAGGGGGGGAGAATGAAAAACTGTTTTTT.

The V call is TRBV10-1, the J call TRBJ1-4, with D hard to call. Germline V gene data show CDR1 as WNHNN and CDR2 as SYGVQD (reference sequence). Trimming removed 0 bases at V and 7 bases at J, with 12 bases between. This CDR3 spans 15 amino acids. The CDR3 region is CASSESATSVEKLFF. In nucleotides, the CDR3 is TGCGCCAGCAGTGAGTCCGCCACATCCGTTGAAAAACTGTTTTTT.

This clone was recorded many times. This chain joins TRBV7-3 and TRBJ2-1; D is possibly TRBD2 (6 bases). Germline lookup yields CDR1 SGHTA and CDR2 FQGTGA. The V and J ends lost 5 bases and 6 bases respectively, with 11 bases between them. This CDR3 spans 13 amino acids. The CDR3, as DNA: TGTGCCAGCAGCCAAGCTAGCGCCAATGAGCAGTTCTTC. Translated: CASSQASANEQFF.

The chain couples TRBV27 to TRBJ1-2, with 9 bases that match TRBD1. CDR3 length: 17 residues. The ends lost 0 bases at V and 4 bases at J; junction bases unmatched: 9. Germline V CDR1 and CDR2: MNHEY, SMNVEV (reference sequence). The CDR3 nucleotides read TGTGCCAGCAGTTTATCCCGCCCGGGACAGGGACTCTATGGCTACACCTTC. Translating it yields CASSLSRPGQGLYGYTF.

This chain uses TRBV18 with TRBJ2-7; tentatively, D is TRBD2 (5 bases). Germline V lookup: CDR1 KGHSH, CDR2 LQKENI. The CDR3 spans 16 residues. The V end was cut by 3 bases, the J end by 2 bases, with 17 bases between. The CDR3 DNA follows: TGTGCCAGCTCACCCCTGGACTCGTTGAGGACCTACGAGCAGTACTTC. It is translated as CASSPLDSLRTYEQYF.

The rearrangement links TRBV5-1 to TRBJ2-7; a possible D gene is TRBD1 (6 bases). V gave up 5 bases and J gave up 2 bases, with 17 bases separating them. From germline, CDR1 is SGHRS and CDR2 YFSETQ. The CDR3 loop spans 15 amino acids. The CDR3 DNA sequence: TGCGCCAGCAGGGAAAAGACAGGCCCTACCTACGAGCAGTACTTC. It yields the protein CASREKTGPTYEQYF.

The chain has TRBV6-5 and TRBJ2-7; a weak D match, TRBD1 (6 bases). V was trimmed by 10 bases and J by 3 bases, leaving 13 bases between them. The CDR3 has 12 residues. The germline V gene has CDR1 MNHEY and CDR2 SVGAGI. The CDR3 region has the DNA TGTGCCACCGATCCGGACAGCTACGAGCAGTACTTC. It codes for CATDPDSYEQYF.

V usage is TRBV7-9 and J usage is TRBJ2-1, with D tentatively TRBD1 (5 bases). The CDR3 loop spans 16 amino acids. The germline gives CDR1 SEHNR, CDR2 FQNEAQ (reference sequence). V lost 4 bases, J lost 4 bases, and 17 bases lay in between. The CDR3, as DNA: TGTGCCAGCAGCTCCACAGGAGCCGCGATATACAATGAGCAGTTCTTC. Protein product: CASSSTGAAIYNEQFF.

V is TRBV27 and J is TRBJ2-7; 7 bases are shared with TRBD1. From germline, CDR1 is MNHEY and CDR2 SMNVEV (reference sequence). This CDR3 region has 16 residues. Trimming took 3 bases from V and 5 from J; bases not matched to a gene: 13. CDR3 amino acids: CASSFSEVDRTDEQYF. CDR3 in DNA: TGTGCCAGCAGTTTTAGTGAGGTGGACAGGACAGACGAGCAGTACTTC.

The V gene is TRBV11-2, the J gene TRBJ2-1; 7 bases map to TRBD2. The CDR3 length is 15 residues. Germline V gene lookup returns CDR1 SGHAT and CDR2 FQNNGV. V lost 5 bases and J lost 4; bases outside the gene matches: 8. The CDR3 loop is CASSPRSGGYNEQFF. The DNA of the CDR3 is TGTGCCAGCAGCCCCCGTTCGGGGGGATACAATGAGCAGTTCTTC.

The V call is TRBV5-1, the J call TRBJ2-1, with 9 bases identical to TRBD2. Germline V gene data show CDR1 as SGHRS and CDR2 as YFSETQ. This CDR3 region has 15 residues. With 3 bases clipped from V and 6 bases from J, the junction kept 7 bases outside the gene matches. The CDR3 is CASSSSGLAANEQFF. CDR3 DNA sequence: TGCGCCAGCAGCTCTTCGGGACTAGCAGCCAATGAGCAGTTCTTC.

The rearrangement uses TRBV10-3 and TRBJ1-3; D not resolved. From germline, CDR1 is ENHRY and CDR2 SYGVKD. Trimming took 0 bases from V and 1 from J, leaving 13 bases between them. CDR3 length: 17 amino acids. In nucleotides, the CDR3 is TGTGCCATCAGTGAGTCTAGGCAGGCTTTTTCTGGAAACACCATATATTTT. Protein: CAISESRQAFSGNTIYF.

The J gene is TRBJ1-2, the V gene TRBV27; the D is unclear. Trimming took 0 bases from V and 1 from J, leaving 9 bases between them. Germline CDR1 and CDR2: MNHEY and SMNVEV (reference sequence). The CDR3 totals 15 residues. The CDR3 region is CASSLSINYNYGYTF. The CDR3 region has the DNA TGTGCCAGCAGTTTATCTATCAACTATAACTATGGCTACACCTTC.

The rearrangement uses TRBV27 and TRBJ2-7; possibly TRBD2 for D (6 bases). V was trimmed by 8 bases and J by 7 bases, leaving 21 bases between them. CDR3 size: 14 residues. In germline, CDR1 is MNHEY, CDR2 SMNVEV (reference sequence). CDR3 residues: CASGGTHPSQEQYF. CDR3 DNA: TGTGCCAGCGGGGGGACCCACCCCAGTCAGGAGCAGTACTTC.

The CDR3 DNA sequence: TGTGCCAGCAGTTACTCGGGACAGGGGGCGAGGGAGCAGTTCTTC. This codes for CASSYSGQGAREQFF. The rearrangement joins TRBV6-5 to TRBJ2-1; 12 nucleotides align to TRBD1. This CDR3 has 15 amino acids. Germline assignment: CDR1 MNHEY and CDR2 SVGAGI. Unmatched junction bases numbered 4, after V lost 0 bases and J lost 10 bases.

The V gene is TRBV19, the J gene TRBJ2-3, with 8 bases fitting TRBD2. This CDR3 has 14 amino acids. Germline loops: CDR1 LNHDA, CDR2 SQIVND (reference sequence). V trimming: 8 bases; J trimming: 2 bases; junction bases outside the gene matches: 6. For the CDR3, the DNA is TGTGCCAGTTCACTAGCGGTGGCCACAGATACGCAGTATTTT. Amino acids: CASSLAVATDTQYF.

This chain links TRBV18 with TRBJ2-7; TRBD2 agrees at 9 bases. After removal of 6 bases from V and 4 bases from J, the junction contained 7 bases not matched to a gene. This CDR3 contains 14 residues. CDR1 and CDR2 from the germline V gene are KGHSH and LQKENI. The CDR3, as DNA: TGTGCCAGCTCGGGGAGACTAGCGGAGTACGAGCAGTACTTC. This sequence encodes CASSGRLAEYEQYF.

The table lists this clone with a few counts. This chain connects TRBV7-3 to TRBJ2-2, with TRBD1 matching over 7 bases. The CDR3 is 16 amino acids. After removal of 2 bases from V and 2 bases from J, the junction contained 5 bases not matched to a gene. Germline CDR1 SGHTA, CDR2 FQGTGA. The DNA for the CDR3 is TGTGCCAGCAGCTTATCCGGGACAGTAAACACCGGGGAGCTGTTTTTT. As protein: CASSLSGTVNTGELFF.